This record covers a single T cell receptor (beta chain). Its antigen is unidentified. The V end lost 8 bases, the J end lost 5 bases, and 18 bases lay between the germline ends. This CDR3 has 14 residues. Germline CDR1 is MDHEN and CDR2 is SYDVKM. The data were produced by immunoSEQ multiplex PCR, yet TCRdb's version contains in-frame clones alone and is incomplete. The data contain tens of thousands of clones, around 90% of them singletons. These data originate in a study of radiotherapy plus CTLA-4 blockade in lung cancer. About the study: Objective response was observed in about 19% of patients, and disease control in approximately 30%.

Study conclusions and caveats: Some TCR clones had been derived from tumors. These clones expanded in peripheral blood after radiotherapy plus ipilimumab. Per reports, early blood T cell clone dynamics, plus interferon-beta, forecast response most strongly.

The TCR originated in a human donor with non-small cell lung cancer that progressed on radiotherapy plus ipilimumab. The starting material was peripheral blood, obtained from a patient treated with radiotherapy plus ipilimumab. The rearrangement joins TRBV28 to TRBJ1-1; no clear D gene. CDR3 DNA sequence: TGTGCCAGCGCAAGTGCACCGTCAAGGACTGAAGCTTTCTTT. The encoded protein is CASASAPSRTEAFF. The whole variable domain, filled in from reference TRBV28 and TRBJ1-1, reads DVKVTQSSRYLVKRTGEKVFLECVQDMDHENMFWYRQDPGLGLRLIYFSYDVKMKEKGDIPEGYSVSREKKERFSLILESASTNQTSMYLCASASAPSRTEAFFGQGTRLTVV.